This entry describes one TCR beta chain. Its antigen is unknown. This sample is part of a study of cytomegalovirus exposure and HLA in healthy donors. Study as a whole: Among the roughly 380 donors who were genotyped, approximately 76% fell in the genetic ancestry cluster that is associated with self-reported Caucasian donors.

Regarding the study as a whole: Several top significant clusters appeared, in a later analysis, to be linked to common viral pathogens. In a later analysis, across HLA loci, associated TCR counts were highest for DRB1, lowest for HLA-C.

Donors had nominal health at sampling but likely had unrecorded immune exposures. The PCR had 60 Vbeta and 13 Jbeta primers. Repertoires were generated with immunoSEQ multiplex PCR, while TCRdb's copy carries only in-frame clones and drops some. The table lists 170,000 or so clones. What was sequenced was PBMCs. This TCR was sampled from a man aged 25 to 40 in good health and CMV-seronegative.

The CDR3 here is CASSLVGQGYNEQFF. The CDR3 nucleotides read TGTGCCAGCAGCTTAGTTGGACAGGGATACAATGAGCAGTTCTTC. The rearrangement uses TRBV7-2 and TRBJ2-1, with 8 bases matching TRBD1. V lost 1 base, J lost 4 bases, and 3 bases stayed unmatched. The CDR3 consists of 15 residues. CDR1 is SGHTA, CDR2 FQGNSA, per germline.